The T cell receptor beta chain described here comes from a study of shared clonotypes between healthy human individuals. Background on the study: The cohort had two women and a few men, ages 18 to 49. General observations from the study: Rarefaction exposed incomplete sorted-subset sequencing despite large depth.

A note on this clone: No antigen is known for it.

Trimming at V came to 5 bases and at J to 0 bases, leaving 7 bases not matched to a gene. This CDR3 has 16 amino acids. Germline CDR1 is SQVTM and CDR2 is ANQGSEA. Authors' data handling: Sequence data from immunoSEQ were junction-only and lacked quality scores; consequently, filtering differed. The data were produced by immunoSEQ multiplex PCR, yet TCRdb's version contains in-frame clones alone and is incomplete. The DNA gave D and trimming, while V, J and clone size come from that table. This sample carries about 2.1 million clones, about 93% of them seen once, and the ten largest clones take 1.5% to 2%. Naive CD8 cells comprised CD45RO-negative, CCR7-positively selected cells, excluding terminally differentiated effector memory CD45RA+ cells. Donors comprised only Caucasian adults living in Nashville, Tennessee.

V usage is TRBV29-1 and J usage is TRBJ2-6; TRBD1 matches 7 bases. Input material: naive CD8+ T cells from PBMCs. The source is a man between 18 and 35 years old in good health. Some clones in this sample may be carry-over from other donors' samples. The CDR3 nucleotides are TGCAGCGTTTCCGAGGACAGGAGCTCTGGGGCCAACGTCCTGACTTTC. Translated: CSVSEDRSSGANVLTF.